This entry describes one TCR beta chain. What antigen it recognizes has not been identified. Per-base qualities were not stored, and no clone one base away is much larger. The trim is 4 bases for V and 4 bases for J, with a gap of 6 bases between the germline ends. Inclusive of the bounding cysteine and phenylalanine, the CDR3 is 12 residues long. Only CDR3 DNA is held: 36 bases, read in frame from base 1. CDR1 SGHNT and CDR2 YENEEA are derived from the germline V gene. RNA was extracted with the RNeasy kit and roughly 0.5 to 1 ug was reverse transcribed using random hexamers. The immunoSEQ multiplex PCR assay, which covers 54 Vbeta and 13 Jbeta segments, was used to amplify TCR beta CDR3 regions. Bias from PCR amplification was corrected by using a synthetic template baseline for primer optimization and for computational correction. The study's processing was this. Reads were annotated to V, D and J genes per IMGT and analyzed with immunoSEQ Analyzer, keeping only productive sequences. To calculate clonality, Shannon entropy was normalized by log2 of the number of productive unique sequences and then subtracted from one. For each patient and control, public and private clones were evaluated within the 100 most prevalent clones. Clones were defined as Susac-specific when absent from the healthy and MS cohorts, from approximately 1,100 published viral clones and from other ImmuneACCESS disease sequences. TCRdb reprocessed the public reads (quality trimming at Q25 with fastp, clone calling with MiXCR) and kept in-frame beta chains. Each entry is one CDR3 protein sequence, shown with its most common DNA and genes. TCRdb, not the authors, supplied the V and J calls. Here the sample has some 220,000 distinct CDR3 sequences; approximately 95% occur a single time. 0.085% to 0.1% of the sample goes to the ten largest clones.

This record belongs to a study of CD8 T cells in Susac syndrome (dated by TCRdb to between 2018 and 2020). About the full investigation: Whether CD8+ T cell activation and differentiation in Susac syndrome was antigen driven was tested using repertoire sequencing.

Overall study outcomes, separate from this receptor: The number of individuals in the TCR sequencing and HLA analysis was recognized as being relatively small.

Peripheral blood CD8+ and CD4+ T cells from healthy donors, Susac syndrome patients and multiple sclerosis patients were profiled by high-throughput TCR beta sequencing. The multiple sclerosis controls were treatment-naive patients whose relapsing-remitting disease, either stable or active, fulfilled the revised McDonald criteria. Bulk CD8+ and CD4+ T cells were purified magnetically by negative isolation, whereas CD8+ TEMRA cells were enriched by FACS. Blood was collected in EDTA tubes and processed within 24 hours, with PBMCs isolated through density gradient centrifugation. PBMCs destined for TCR sequencing were cryopreserved in liquid nitrogen and later thawed in a 37 °C water bath. A purity of at least 90% was achieved for sorted or isolated CD4+, CD8+ and CD8+ TEMRA cells.

The sequenced sample was CD4+ T cells from PBMCs. The source of this sequence is a human donor with multiple sclerosis. The chain links TRBV11-3 with TRBJ2-3; no D gene is confidently identified. Here the CDR3 is given as CASSSVADTQYF. The DNA reads TGTGCCAGCAGCTCCGTCGCAGATACGCAGTATTTT. With all but the CDR3 taken from the reference TRBV11-3 and TRBJ2-3 genes, the full variable domain is: EAGVVQSPRYKIIEKKQPVAFWCNPISGHNTLYWYLQNLGQGPELLIRYENEEAVDDSQLPKDRFSAERLKGVDSTLKIQPAELGDSAVYLCASSSVADTQYFGPGTRLTVL.